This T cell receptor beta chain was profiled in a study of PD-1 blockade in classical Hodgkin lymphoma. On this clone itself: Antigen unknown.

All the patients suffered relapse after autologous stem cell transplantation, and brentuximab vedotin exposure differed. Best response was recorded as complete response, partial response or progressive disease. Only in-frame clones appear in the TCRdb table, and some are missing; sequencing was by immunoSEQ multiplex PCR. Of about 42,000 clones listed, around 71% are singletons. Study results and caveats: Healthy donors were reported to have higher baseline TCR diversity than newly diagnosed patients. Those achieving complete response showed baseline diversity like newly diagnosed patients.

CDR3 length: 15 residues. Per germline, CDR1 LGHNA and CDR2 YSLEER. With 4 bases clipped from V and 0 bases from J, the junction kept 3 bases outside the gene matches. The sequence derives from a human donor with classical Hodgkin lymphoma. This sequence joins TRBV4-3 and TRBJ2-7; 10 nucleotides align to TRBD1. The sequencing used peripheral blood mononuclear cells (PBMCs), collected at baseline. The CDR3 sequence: CASSRDRGFSYEQYF. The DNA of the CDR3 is TGCGCCAGCAGCCGGGACAGGGGTTTCTCCTACGAGCAGTACTTC.